The 3 T cell receptor beta chains in this list originate from one sample, sequenced in a study of shared clonotypes between healthy human individuals. TCRdb keeps only in-frame clones here, not all; method: immunoSEQ multiplex PCR. Here the sample spans a few million clones, around 90% being singletons. The sample was naive CD4+ T cells sorted from blood. As to subset: CD45RA+ positively selected. These receptors came from a man aged 18 to 29 in good health.

The chain combines TRBV10-3 with TRBJ2-1; the match to TRBD1 covers 10 bases. Germline V CDR1 and CDR2: ENHRY, SYGVKD. V shed 2 bases and J 11 bases; nucleotides not matched to a gene: 3. The CDR3 has 13 amino acids. The CDR3 DNA reads TGTGCCATCAGTGAGGGGACAGGGGACAAGCAGTTCTTC. Translated, it gives CAISEGTGDKQFF.

In its sample, this clone was seen once. Different DNA sequences within this sample yield the same CDR3. This sequence joins TRBV9 and TRBJ2-3; D perhaps matches TRBD2 (5 bases). CDR1 and CDR2 from the germline V gene are SGDLS and YYNGEE. Trimming pared 4 bases from V and 3 bases from J, leaving 9 bases between. CDR3 length: 13 residues. The CDR3 here is CASSPRGTDTQYF. Written as DNA, the CDR3 is TGTGCCAGCAGCCCCCGGGGAACAGATACGCAGTATTTT.

The CDR3 sequence is CASSPPQVGEQYF. CDR3 DNA: TGTGCCAGCTCACCCCCCCAGGTGGGGGAGCAGTACTTC. This chain uses TRBV18 with TRBJ2-7, with unresolved D. The V gene's germline CDR1 is KGHSH and CDR2 LQKENI. This CDR3 comprises 13 residues. The V end lost 3 bases, the J end lost 7 bases, and 13 bases lay between the germline ends.